This T cell receptor (beta chain) was identified during a study of identical twins. Whole-study findings and limits: Analyses of zero insertions could, in part, be confounded by invariant MAIT and iNKT cells.

This clonotype showed up just once. The antigen remains unidentified. TCRdb reanalysed the 5' RACE reads using MiXCR and keeps one entry per CDR3 protein. The data show 1,800,000 or so distinct CDR3 sequences, around a third seen once. The CDR3 has 16 amino acids. Germline V gives CDR1 SGHRS, CDR2 YFSETQ. Trimming took 0 bases from V and 0 from J, leaving 13 bases between them. The sequence was collected from a newborn girl in good health. The chain couples TRBV5-1 to TRBJ2-7; D remains unclear. The sequenced material came from cord blood. DNA of the CDR3: TGCGCCAGCAGCTTGGAGGTATGGGGATCCTCCTACGAGCAGTACTTC. It specifies CASSLEVWGSSYEQYF.